Listed here are 9 T cell receptor beta chains from one sample, sequenced in a study of identical twins. One entry per CDR3 protein, called by TCRdb with MiXCR from the 5' RACE reads. The table shows 1.5 million or so distinct CDR3 sequences, with about 32% occurring only once. The sample comprised cord blood. The receptors were gathered from a newborn girl in good health.

The chain combines TRBV20-1 with TRBJ2-7, with 7 bases lining up with TRBD2. This CDR3 is built from 13 residues. The J segment lost 0 bases and the V segment lost 6 bases, leaving 5 bases of the junction unmatched. In germline, CDR1 is DFQATT, CDR2 SNEGSKA (reference sequence). The CDR3 DNA follows: TGCAGTGCCACTAGCGAGAGCTCCTACGAGCAGTACTTC. Its translation is CSATSESSYEQYF.

This clonotype was found many times. The V gene is TRBV4-2, the J gene TRBJ2-7; tentative D call: TRBD2 (5 bases). The length of the CDR3 is 17 residues. The ends were cut back, 4 bases at V and 0 bases at J, with 19 bases in the middle. Germline values: CDR1 LGHNA, CDR2 YNFKEQ. The CDR3, as DNA: TGTGCCAGCAGCCGAGTGGGTTATACTACTAGCTCCTACGAGCAGTACTTC. The encoded protein is CASSRVGYTTSSYEQYF.

The chain recombines TRBV4-2 with TRBJ2-1; weak D call: TRBD1 (5 bases). The CDR3 is 15 amino acids. In germline, CDR1 is LGHNA, CDR2 YNFKEQ. Trimming shortened V by 0 bases and J by 5 bases, and 11 bases separated the two germline ends. Here the CDR3 reads CASSQERFRDNEQFF. CDR3 nucleotide sequence: TGTGCCAGCAGCCAAGAGCGGTTCAGGGACAATGAGCAGTTCTTC.

Concerning this clonotype itself: Just one base apart from a much larger clone, this may be a read error. This sequence joins TRBV20-1 and TRBJ2-7; D ambiguous. The germline CDR1 and CDR2 sequences are DFQATT and SNEGSKA (reference sequence). This CDR3 region has 14 residues. The CDR3 sequence is CSAEDTQSSYERYF. The CDR3 DNA reads as TGCAGTGCTGAAGACACTCAGAGCTCCTACGAGCGGTACTTC.

This clonotype appeared a single time. The rearrangement links TRBV29-1 to TRBJ2-1; D is ambiguous. Looked up from germline, CDR1 is SQVTM and CDR2 is ANQGSEA. V lost 4 bases and J lost 10, with 14 bases in between. The CDR3 length is 12 residues. CDR3 region: CSVVSVWYEQFF. As DNA, the CDR3 is TGCAGCGTTGTTTCGGTTTGGTACGAGCAGTTCTTC.

This clonotype has a count of ten or more. J is TRBJ1-2 and V is TRBV20-1; no clear D gene. Trimming removed 1 base at V and 7 bases at J, with 1 base between. Germline CDR1 is DFQATT and CDR2 is SNEGSKA (reference sequence). The CDR3 loop spans 9 amino acids. This CDR3 reads CSARVGYTF. The CDR3 DNA reads as TGCAGTGCTAGAGTTGGCTACACCTTC.

This chain uses TRBV5-6 with TRBJ2-7; D is ambiguous. Germline-derived CDR1 and CDR2 are SGHDT and YYEEEE. The CDR3 runs 16 residues. V lost 1 base and J lost 2, with 16 bases in between. CDR3 nucleotides: TGTGCCAGCAGCTTGCCCGAGACCCTGGGTCCCTACGAGCAGTACTTC. This sequence encodes CASSLPETLGPYEQYF.

The CDR3 DNA reads as TGCGCCAGCAGCTTGCGCTATCCTAGCGGGGGGTCCTCCTACAATGAGCAGTTCTTC. Residues: CASSLRYPSGGSSYNEQFF. The rearrangement links TRBV5-1 to TRBJ2-1; 11 bases map to TRBD2. The ends lost 1 base at V and 0 bases at J; junction bases unmatched: 9. CDR3 length equals 19 residues. Germline CDR1 SGHRS, CDR2 YFSETQ.

As for this clonotype: The germline gene is not matched at one end of the junction; a read error may be the cause. The V and J genes are TRBV28 and TRBJ1-2; D is perhaps TRBD1 (6 bases). The CDR3 extends over 12 amino acids. Germline V CDR1 and CDR2: MDHEN, SYDVKM. CDR3 sequence: CASDGQFYGNTF. As DNA, the CDR3 is TGTGCCAGCGACGGACAGTTCTATGGCAACACCTTC.